These 8 T cell receptor beta chains were all obtained from the same sample, sequenced in a study of cytomegalovirus exposure and HLA in healthy donors (dated by TCRdb to about 2017). The library was built by means of the immunoSEQ multiplex PCR assay. For the multiplex PCR, a mixture combining 60 forward primers for TCR Vbeta segments and 13 reverse primers for TCR Jbeta segments was used. TCRdb stores this immuneACCESS table with in-frame sequences only. Part of the clones is absent; in the studies checked, under half of the shortfall reflects unresolved V genes, and no reason is known for the rest. For this sample the table gives around 100,000 clones, of which roughly four fifths were detected only once. The top ten hold over 15% of the sample. Material: PBMCs. The receptors derive from a woman in her sixties in good health and CMV-seropositive.

CDR3 in amino acids: CASSLPGGSEEQYF. CDR3 bases: TGTGCCAGCAGCTTGCCAGGGGGTTCGGAAGAGCAGTACTTC. V gene TRBV5-5 combines with J gene TRBJ2-7, with TRBD1 matching 7 bases. Germline CDR1 is SGHKS and CDR2 is YYEKEE (reference sequence). The ends lost 1 base at V and 7 bases at J; junction bases unmatched: 8. The CDR3 totals 14 residues.

The DNA for the CDR3 is TGTGCCAGTAGTAAAGTTTTGACGGGTTCTACCCCCCAGCATTTT. Translating it yields CASSKVLTGSTPQHF. The V gene is TRBV19, the J gene TRBJ1-5; no clear D. The V gene's germline CDR1 is LNHDA and CDR2 SQIVND (reference sequence). This CDR3 contains 15 residues. Trimming pared 4 bases from V and 10 bases from J, leaving 20 bases between.

This clone appeared a few times. The V and J genes are TRBV10-3 and TRBJ1-1; D is uncertain. CDR1 is ENHRY and CDR2 is SYGVKD in the germline V gene. The CDR3 is made up of 11 amino acids. V lost 6 bases to trimming and J lost 2 bases, with 4 bases between them. As DNA, the CDR3 is TGTGCCATCAGGAGCAACACTGAAGCTTTCTTT. It codes for CAIRSNTEAFF.

This chain joins TRBV30 and TRBJ1-3; tentatively, D is TRBD1 (5 bases). The V and J ends lost 3 bases and 0 bases respectively, with 15 bases between them. Germline CDR1 and CDR2: GTSNPN and SVGIG (reference sequence). The CDR3 sequence is 16 residues long. Here the CDR3 DNA reads TGTGCCTGGAGACGAGGAGGGGCAATCTCTGGAAACACCATATATTTT. This gives the protein CAWRRGGAISGNTIYF.

The rearrangement joins TRBV6-6 to TRBJ2-1; D gene ambiguous. Per the germline V gene, CDR1 is MNHNY and CDR2 is SVGAGI (reference sequence). V dropped 10 bases and J dropped 6 bases, with 13 bases sitting between them. The CDR3 has 12 residues. CDR3 residues: CATVKSINEQFF. CDR3 coding DNA: TGTGCCACCGTTAAATCTATCAATGAGCAGTTCTTC.

V gene TRBV9 combines with J gene TRBJ2-3; 14 bases line up with TRBD2. The CDR3 is 18 amino acids. V lost 4 bases, J lost 4 bases, and 11 bases stayed unmatched. CDR1 and CDR2 (germline): SGDLS, YYNGEE. The CDR3 DNA is TGTGCCAGCAGCAAACGACTAGCGGGAGGGTTCGGATCAGATACGCAGTATTTT. It codes for CASSKRLAGGFGSDTQYF.

The chain recombines TRBV11-2 with TRBJ1-5; D remains unclear. This CDR3 is built from 14 residues. Germline lookup yields CDR1 SGHAT and CDR2 FQNNGV. V lost 1 base, J lost 1 base, and 5 bases lay in between. CDR3: CASSLGRSNQPQHF. CDR3 nucleotides: TGTGCCAGCAGCTTAGGCAGGAGCAATCAGCCCCAGCATTTT.

This sequence joins TRBV28 and TRBJ2-6, with D tentatively TRBD1 (6 bases). From germline, CDR1 is MDHEN and CDR2 SYDVKM. CDR3 length equals 17 residues. Trimming took off 2 bases at V and 0 bases at J, with 11 bases between the two ends. This CDR3 is CASSLPDSFSGANVLTF. The CDR3 DNA reads as TGTGCCAGCAGTTTACCGGACAGCTTCTCTGGGGCCAACGTCCTGACTTTC.